This paragraph covers one T cell receptor (beta chain) sequence. Antigen unknown. Just one base apart from a much larger clone, this may be a read error. V dropped 7 bases and J dropped 11 bases, with 26 bases sitting between them. The germline V gene has CDR1 MDHEN and CDR2 SYDVKM. The length of the CDR3 is 15 residues. This sample was taken from a study of regulatory T cells in long-lasting Graves disease. Findings of the study overall: TRBV28, TRBJ1-2 and TRBJ2-5 emerged as the favored segments in persistent disease. With a small sample size, accuracy may have been reduced. In persistent patients, shared public clonotypes (around 2,600) outnumbered those in new patients (around 1,000).

Sample time point: persistent/refractory GD, antithyroid drugs over 5 years with positive TRAb. Researchers made the TCR library from RNA that was extracted from PBMCs. Library construction for TCR beta used iRepertoire HTBI primers and Arm-PCR of CDR3 regions. TCRdb re-called the multiplex PCR reads with MiXCR, one entry per CDR3 protein. The top ten hold 7.1% of the sample, which has about 470,000 distinct CDR3 sequences, about a fifth seen once. Specimen: peripheral blood mononuclear cells (PBMCs), collected when the disease was refractory, from a patient treated with antithyroid drugs. The chain couples TRBV28 to TRBJ1-1; possible D gene TRBD1, 5 bases. This sequence was found in a female donor with Graves disease. Here the CDR3 DNA reads TGTGCCAGCACCCGGGGGTCGGCAGGGTTTAGTGAGGCTTTCTTT. Its protein product is CASTRGSAGFSEAFF.